This T cell receptor beta chain was sequenced in a study of technical replicates of blood from several donors. Sequencing used immunoSEQ multiplex PCR; TCRdb keeps in-frame clones, though not all of them. The sample has more than 11,000 clones, around four fifths seen once; the top ten hold 9.5% to 15%. The CDR3 totals 15 residues. The V and J ends lost 0 bases and 3 bases respectively, with 12 bases between them. Germline V gene data show CDR1 as SGHAT and CDR2 as FQDESV (reference sequence). The TCR was taken from a human donor in good health. The sample consisted of PBMCs. The chain uses TRBV11-1 and TRBJ2-7; D might be TRBD1 (5 bases). The CDR3 DNA is TGTGCCAGCAGCTTAGCGGCAGGGTTGAACTACGAGCAGTACTTC. Translating gives CASSLAAGLNYEQYF. The full variable domain, with the rest looked up from reference TRBV11-1 and TRBJ2-7, is EAEVAQSPRYKITEKSQAVAFWCDPISGHATLYWYRQILGQGPELLVQFQDESVVDDSQLPKDRFSAERLKGVDSTLKIQPAELGDSAMYLCASSLAAGLNYEQYFGPGTRLTVT.